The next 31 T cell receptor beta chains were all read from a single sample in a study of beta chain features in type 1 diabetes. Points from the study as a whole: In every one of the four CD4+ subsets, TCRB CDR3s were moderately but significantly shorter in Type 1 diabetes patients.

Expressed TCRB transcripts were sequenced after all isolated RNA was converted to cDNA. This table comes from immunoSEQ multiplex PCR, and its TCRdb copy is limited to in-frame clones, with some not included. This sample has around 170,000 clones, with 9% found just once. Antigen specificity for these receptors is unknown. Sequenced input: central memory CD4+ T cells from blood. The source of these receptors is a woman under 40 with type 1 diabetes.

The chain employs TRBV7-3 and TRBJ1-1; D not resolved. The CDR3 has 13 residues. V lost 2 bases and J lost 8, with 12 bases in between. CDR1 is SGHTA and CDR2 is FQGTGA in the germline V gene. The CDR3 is CASSLQPGLEAFF. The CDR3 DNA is TGTGCCAGCAGCTTACAACCAGGCCTAGAAGCTTTCTTT.

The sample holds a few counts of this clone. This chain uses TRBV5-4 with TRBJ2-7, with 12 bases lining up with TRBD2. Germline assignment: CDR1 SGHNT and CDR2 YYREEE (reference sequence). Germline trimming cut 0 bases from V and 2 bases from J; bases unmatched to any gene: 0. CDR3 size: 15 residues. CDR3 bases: TGTGCCAGCAGCTTGGGGACTAGCGGGACCTACGAGCAGTACTTC. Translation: CASSLGTSGTYEQYF. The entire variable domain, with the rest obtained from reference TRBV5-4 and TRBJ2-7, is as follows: ETGVTQSPTHLIKTRGQQVTLRCSSQSGHNTVSWYQQALGQGPQFIFQYYREEENGRGNFPPRFSGLQFPNYSSELNVNALELDDSALYLCASSLGTSGTYEQYFGPGTRLTVT.

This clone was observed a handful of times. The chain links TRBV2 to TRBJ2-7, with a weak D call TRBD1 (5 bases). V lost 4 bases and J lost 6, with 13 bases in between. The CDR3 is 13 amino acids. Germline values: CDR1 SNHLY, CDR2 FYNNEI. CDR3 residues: CASSVAHTGEQYF. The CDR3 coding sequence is TGTGCCAGCAGTGTCGCCCACACAGGCGAGCAGTACTTC.

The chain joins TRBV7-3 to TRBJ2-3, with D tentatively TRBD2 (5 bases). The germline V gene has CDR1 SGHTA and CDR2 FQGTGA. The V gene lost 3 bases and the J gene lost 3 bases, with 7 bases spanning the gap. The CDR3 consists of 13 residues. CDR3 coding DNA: TGTGCCAGCAGCTTTACGGGGACAGATACGCAGTATTTT. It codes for CASSFTGTDTQYF. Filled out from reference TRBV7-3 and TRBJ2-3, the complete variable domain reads GAGVSQTPSNKVTEKGKYVELRCDPISGHTALYWYRQSLGQGPEFLIYFQGTGAADDSGLPNDRFFAVRPEGSVSTLKIQRTERGDSAVYLCASSFTGTDTQYFGPGTRLTVL.

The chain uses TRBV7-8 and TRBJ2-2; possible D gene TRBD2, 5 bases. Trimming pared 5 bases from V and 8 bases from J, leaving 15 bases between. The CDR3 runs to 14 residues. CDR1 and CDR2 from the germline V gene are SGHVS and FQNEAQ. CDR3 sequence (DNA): TGTGCCAGCAGCGTCTCCGGGGAACGGGGGGAGCTGTTTTTT. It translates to CASSVSGERGELFF. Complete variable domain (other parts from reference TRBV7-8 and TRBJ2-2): GAGVSQSPRYKVAKRGQDVALRCDPISGHVSLFWYQQALGQGPEFLTYFQNEAQLDKSGLPSDRFFAERPEGSVSTLKIQRTQQEDSAVYLCASSVSGERGELFFGEGSRLTVL.

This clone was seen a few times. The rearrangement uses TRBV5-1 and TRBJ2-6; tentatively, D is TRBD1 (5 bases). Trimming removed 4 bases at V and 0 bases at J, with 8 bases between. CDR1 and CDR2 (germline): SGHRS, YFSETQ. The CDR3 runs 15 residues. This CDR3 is CASSPGPSGANVLTF. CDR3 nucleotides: TGCGCCAGCAGCCCAGGGCCCTCTGGGGCCAACGTCCTGACTTTC.

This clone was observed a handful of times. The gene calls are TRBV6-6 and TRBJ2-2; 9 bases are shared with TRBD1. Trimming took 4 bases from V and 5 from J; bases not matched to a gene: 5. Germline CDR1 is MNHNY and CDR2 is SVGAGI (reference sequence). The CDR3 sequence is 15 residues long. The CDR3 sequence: CASSFDRGKTGELFF. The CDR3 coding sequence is TGTGCCAGCAGTTTCGACAGGGGGAAAACCGGGGAGCTGTTTTTT.

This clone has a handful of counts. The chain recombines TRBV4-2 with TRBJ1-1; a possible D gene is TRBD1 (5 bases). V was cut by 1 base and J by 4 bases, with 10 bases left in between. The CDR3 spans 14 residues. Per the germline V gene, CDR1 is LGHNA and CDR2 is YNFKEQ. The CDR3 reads CASSQAGTVTEAFF. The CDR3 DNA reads TGTGCCAGCAGCCAAGCAGGGACTGTCACTGAAGCTTTCTTT.

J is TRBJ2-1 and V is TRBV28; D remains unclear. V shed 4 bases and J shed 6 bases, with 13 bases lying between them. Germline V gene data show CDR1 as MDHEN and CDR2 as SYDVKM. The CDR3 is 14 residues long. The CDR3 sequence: CASSSPTGRNEQFF. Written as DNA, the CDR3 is TGTGCCAGCAGTTCACCGACTGGTCGCAATGAGCAGTTCTTC.

The CDR3 DNA follows: TGTGCCAGCAACGTGGACAGGGGAAACACCATATATTTT. Protein product: CASNVDRGNTIYF. The J gene is TRBJ1-3, the V gene TRBV2, with 7 bases matching TRBD1. CDR1 SNHLY and CDR2 FYNNEI come from the germline V gene. The CDR3 extends over 13 amino acids. The V gene end was trimmed by 7 bases and the J gene end by 4 bases; junction bases not matched to a gene: 4.

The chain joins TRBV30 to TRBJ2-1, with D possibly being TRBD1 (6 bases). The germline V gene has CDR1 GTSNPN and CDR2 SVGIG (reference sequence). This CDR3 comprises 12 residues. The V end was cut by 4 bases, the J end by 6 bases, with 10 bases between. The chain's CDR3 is CAWNGQFNEQFF. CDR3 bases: TGTGCCTGGAATGGACAGTTCAATGAGCAGTTCTTC.

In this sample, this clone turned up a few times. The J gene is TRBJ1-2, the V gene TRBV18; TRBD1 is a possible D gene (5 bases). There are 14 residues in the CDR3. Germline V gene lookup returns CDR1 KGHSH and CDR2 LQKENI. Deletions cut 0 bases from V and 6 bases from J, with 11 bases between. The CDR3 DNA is TGTGCCAGCTCACCACCATTAGGGGAAAATGGCTACACCTTC. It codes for CASSPPLGENGYTF. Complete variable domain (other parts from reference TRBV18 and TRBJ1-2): NAGVMQNPRHLVRRRGQEARLRCSPMKGHSHVYWYRQLPEEGLKFMVYLQKENIIDESGMPKERFSAEFPKEGPSILRIQQVVRGDSAAYFCASSPPLGENGYTFGSGTRLTVV.

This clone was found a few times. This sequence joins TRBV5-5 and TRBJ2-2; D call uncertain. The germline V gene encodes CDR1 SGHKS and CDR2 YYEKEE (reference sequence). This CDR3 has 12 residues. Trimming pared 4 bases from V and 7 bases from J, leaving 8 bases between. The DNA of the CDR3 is TGTGCCAGCAGCCCCGTAATCGGGGAGCTGTTTTTT. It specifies CASSPVIGELFF. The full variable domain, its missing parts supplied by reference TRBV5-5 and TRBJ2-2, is DAGVTQSPTHLIKTRGQQVTLRCSPISGHKSVSWYQQVLGQGPQFIFQYYEKEERGRGNFPDRFSARQFPNYSSELNVNALLLGDSALYLCASSPVIGELFFGEGSRLTVL.

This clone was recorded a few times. Written as DNA, the CDR3 is TGTGCCAGCAGCGTAGACTTCTCCTCCTACGAGCAGTACTTC. It translates to CASSVDFSSYEQYF. The chain uses TRBV9 and TRBJ2-5, with D unresolved. The end of the DNA aligns better with TRBJ2-7, so the J call may be wrong. This CDR3 contains 14 residues. Germline CDR1 is SGDLS and CDR2 is YYNGEE.

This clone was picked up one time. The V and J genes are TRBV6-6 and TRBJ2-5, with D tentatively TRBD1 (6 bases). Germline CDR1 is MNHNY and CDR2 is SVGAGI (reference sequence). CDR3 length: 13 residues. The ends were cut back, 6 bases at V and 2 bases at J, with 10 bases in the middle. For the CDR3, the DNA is TGTGCCAGCAGCAGGACAGCTCAAGAGACCCAGTACTTC. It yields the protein CASSRTAQETQYF.

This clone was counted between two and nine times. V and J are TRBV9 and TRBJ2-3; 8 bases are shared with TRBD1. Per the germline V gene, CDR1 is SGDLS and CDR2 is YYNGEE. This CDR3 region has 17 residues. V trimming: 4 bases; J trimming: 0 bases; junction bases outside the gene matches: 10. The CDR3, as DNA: TGTGCCAGCAGCAGAAGGGACAGGACCTCTAGCACAGATACGCAGTATTTT. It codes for CASSRRDRTSSTDTQYF.

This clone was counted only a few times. CDR3 DNA sequence: TGTGCCAGCAGCTTAGCTGCCCAGGGCAGGGAGCAGTACTTC. As protein: CASSLAAQGREQYF. V usage is TRBV7-2 and J usage is TRBJ2-7, with D possibly matching TRBD1 (5 bases). Trimming left V 0 bases short and J 7 bases short, with 13 bases between. This CDR3 contains 14 residues. The V gene's germline CDR1 is SGHTA and CDR2 FQGNSA.

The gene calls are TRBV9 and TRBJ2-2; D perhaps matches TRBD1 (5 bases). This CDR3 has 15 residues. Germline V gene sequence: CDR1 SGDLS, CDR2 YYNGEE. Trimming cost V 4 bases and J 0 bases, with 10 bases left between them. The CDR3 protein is CASSPWGANTGELFF. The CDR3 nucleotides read TGTGCCAGCAGCCCCTGGGGCGCGAACACCGGGGAGCTGTTTTTT.

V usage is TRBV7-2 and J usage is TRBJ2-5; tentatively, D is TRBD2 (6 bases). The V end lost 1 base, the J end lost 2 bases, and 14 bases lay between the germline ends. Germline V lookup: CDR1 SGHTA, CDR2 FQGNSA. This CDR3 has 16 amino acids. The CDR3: CASSLGSGEGQETQYF. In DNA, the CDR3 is TGTGCCAGCAGCTTAGGGTCGGGAGAAGGGCAAGAGACCCAGTACTTC.

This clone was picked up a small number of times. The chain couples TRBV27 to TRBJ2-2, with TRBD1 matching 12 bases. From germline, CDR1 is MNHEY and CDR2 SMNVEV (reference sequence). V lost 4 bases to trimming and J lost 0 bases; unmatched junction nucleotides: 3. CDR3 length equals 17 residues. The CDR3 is CASSWGTGGANTGELFF. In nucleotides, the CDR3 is TGTGCCAGCAGTTGGGGGACAGGGGGCGCGAACACCGGGGAGCTGTTTTTT.

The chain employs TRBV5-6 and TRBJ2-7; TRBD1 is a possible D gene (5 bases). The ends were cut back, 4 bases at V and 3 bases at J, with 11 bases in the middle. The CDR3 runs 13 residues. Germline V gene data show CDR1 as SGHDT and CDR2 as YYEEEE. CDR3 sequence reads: CASSRAGLYEQYF. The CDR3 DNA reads TGTGCCAGCAGCCGCGCAGGGCTCTACGAGCAGTACTTC. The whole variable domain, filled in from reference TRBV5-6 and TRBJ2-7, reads DAGVTQSPTHLIKTRGQQVTLRCSPKSGHDTVSWYQQALGQGPQFIFQYYEEEERQRGNFPDRFSGHQFPNYSSELNVNALLLGDSALYLCASSRAGLYEQYFGPGTRLTVT.

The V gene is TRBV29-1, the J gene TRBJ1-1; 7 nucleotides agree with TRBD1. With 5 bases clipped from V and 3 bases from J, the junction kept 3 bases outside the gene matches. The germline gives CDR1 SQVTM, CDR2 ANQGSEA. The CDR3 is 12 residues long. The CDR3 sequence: CSVKGADTEAFF. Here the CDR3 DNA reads TGCAGCGTTAAGGGGGCGGACACTGAAGCTTTCTTT.

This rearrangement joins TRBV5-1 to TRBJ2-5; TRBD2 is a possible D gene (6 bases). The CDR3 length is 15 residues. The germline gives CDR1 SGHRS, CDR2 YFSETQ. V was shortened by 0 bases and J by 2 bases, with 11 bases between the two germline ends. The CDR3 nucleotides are TGCGCCAGCAGCTTGGGCGGGGCAGATCAAGAGACCCAGTACTTC. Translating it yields CASSLGGADQETQYF.

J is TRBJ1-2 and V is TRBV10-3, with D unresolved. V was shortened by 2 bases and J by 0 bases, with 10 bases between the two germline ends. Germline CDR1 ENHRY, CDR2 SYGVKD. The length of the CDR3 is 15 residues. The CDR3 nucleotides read TGTGCCATCAGTGAGCGGGAGAGCACTAACTATGGCTACACCTTC. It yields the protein CAISERESTNYGYTF.

The CDR3 nucleotides read TGTGCCAGCAGCGTAGCTACCGCTAGTACCTACGAGCAGTACTTC. Its translation is CASSVATASTYEQYF. The genes are TRBV9 and TRBJ2-7; D is undetermined. Germline V CDR1 and CDR2: SGDLS, YYNGEE. The V gene lost 0 bases and the J gene lost 2 bases, with 12 bases spanning the gap. The CDR3 runs 15 residues.

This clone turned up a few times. The CDR3 bases are TGTGCCAGTAGCCGACAGGGACAGGACTATGGCTACACCTTC. Translated, it gives CASSRQGQDYGYTF. The chain uses TRBV19 and TRBJ1-2, with 8 bases lining up with TRBD1. Per the germline V gene, CDR1 is LNHDA and CDR2 is SQIVND (reference sequence). Trimming took 6 bases from V and 3 from J; bases not matched to a gene: 6. CDR3 length equals 14 residues.

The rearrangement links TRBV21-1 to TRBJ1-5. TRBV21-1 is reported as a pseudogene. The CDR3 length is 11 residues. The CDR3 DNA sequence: TGTGCCAGCAGCGCGGGCTCGCCCCAGCATTTT. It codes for CASSAGSPQHF.

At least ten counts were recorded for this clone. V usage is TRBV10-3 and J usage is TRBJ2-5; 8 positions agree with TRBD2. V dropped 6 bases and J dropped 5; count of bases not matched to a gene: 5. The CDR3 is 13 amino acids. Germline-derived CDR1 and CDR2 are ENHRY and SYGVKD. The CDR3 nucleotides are TGTGCCATCAGACTAGCGGTAGGGGAGACCCAGTACTTC. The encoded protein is CAIRLAVGETQYF.

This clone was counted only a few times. CDR3 sequence: CASTRSWETQYF. CDR3 coding DNA: TGTGCCAGCACCAGAAGTTGGGAGACCCAGTACTTC. The chain is built from TRBV6-1 and TRBJ2-5; D uncertain. The germline V and J ends were trimmed by 7 bases and 5 bases, with 11 bases remaining between them. CDR1 MNHNS and CDR2 SASEGT come from the germline V gene. This CDR3 has 12 amino acids.

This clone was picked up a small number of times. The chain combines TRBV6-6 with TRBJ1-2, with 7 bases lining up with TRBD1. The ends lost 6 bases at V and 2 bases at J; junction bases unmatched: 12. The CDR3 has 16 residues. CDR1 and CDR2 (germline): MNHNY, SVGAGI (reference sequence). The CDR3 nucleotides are TGTGCCAGCAGGGGCCCCAACAGGGGAGGCAACTATGGCTACACCTTC. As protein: CASRGPNRGGNYGYTF.

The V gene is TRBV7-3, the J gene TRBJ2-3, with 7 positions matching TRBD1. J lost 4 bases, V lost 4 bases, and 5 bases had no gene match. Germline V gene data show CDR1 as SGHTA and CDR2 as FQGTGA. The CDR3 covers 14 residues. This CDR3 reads CASSSRGHADTQYF. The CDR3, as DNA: TGTGCCAGCAGCTCTAGGGGGCACGCAGATACGCAGTATTTT.